This TCR beta chain was sequenced for a study of blood T cell repertoires in COVID-19. Looked up from germline, CDR1 is SEHNR and CDR2 is FQNEAQ (reference sequence). CDR3 length: 13 residues. Trimming took 8 bases from V and 4 from J; bases not matched to a gene: 6. TCRdb's copy holds only in-frame clones and misses some; the assay was immunoSEQ multiplex PCR. The data contain 360,000 or so clones, roughly nine tenths of them seen just once; the ten biggest clones take up 3% to 4.5%. In this sample, this clone turned up once. Seattle participants joined during active infection and were tracked over time.

The J gene is TRBJ2-3, the V gene TRBV7-9; 7 nucleotides line up with TRBD2. The receptor's source is a woman aged 55-70 years with COVID-19, enrolled during active disease. Sequencing was done on a sample of peripheral blood. The CDR3 spells CASSRGGADTQYF. CDR3 sequence (DNA): TGTGCCAGCTCTCGGGGAGGGGCAGATACGCAGTATTTT.